This T cell receptor beta chain was captured in a study of blood T cell repertoires in COVID-19. The CDR3 spans 15 residues. The V gene's germline CDR1 is SGHNT and CDR2 YENEEA. The ends lost 3 bases at V and 8 bases at J; junction bases unmatched: 11. Produced via immunoSEQ multiplex PCR; TCRdb's table is partial and in-frame only. The data hold around 100,000 clones, with about 89% observed a single time. This TCR was sampled from a man between 60 and 75 years old with COVID-19, enrolled during active disease. The chain has TRBV11-3 and TRBJ2-5; 8 bases line up with TRBD2. Sequencing used peripheral blood. The DNA of the CDR3 is TGTGCCAGCAGCTTGGAGAGAGCGGGGGCCCATACCCAGTACTTC. Residues: CASSLERAGAHTQYF.